The 30 T cell receptor beta chains below all came from one sample that was sequenced in a study of blood T cell repertoires in COVID-19. Sequenced by immunoSEQ multiplex PCR; TCRdb stores in-frame clones only, minus some. The data contain a few hundred thousand clones, 92% of them singletons. Sequencing was done on a sample of PBMCs or T cells enriched from blood (not recorded which). Every receptor here comes from a woman in her twenties or thirties who had recovered from COVID-19.

The V gene is TRBV4-2, the J gene TRBJ2-7; no definite D call. The DNA matches TRBJ2-1 better at its end, which makes the J call doubtful. Germline V gene data show CDR1 as LGHNA and CDR2 as YNFKEQ. The CDR3 extends over 15 amino acids. The CDR3 DNA reads TGTGCCAGCAGCCACGAAGGAGTGACCTACAATGAGCAGTTCTTC. This encodes CASSHEGVTYNEQFF.

This chain connects TRBV7-9 to TRBJ2-7, with TRBD1 identical over 8 bases. Germline V CDR1 and CDR2: SEHNR, FQNEAQ (reference sequence). This CDR3 comprises 14 residues. With V trimmed by 5 bases and J by 3 bases, 6 bases remained unmatched. The CDR3 spells CASSPDRVSYEQYF. The CDR3 region has the DNA TGTGCCAGCAGCCCGGACAGGGTTAGCTACGAGCAGTACTTC.

The rearrangement links TRBV5-1 to TRBJ2-3; 14 positions agree with TRBD2. CDR1 and CDR2 from the germline V gene are SGHRS and YFSETQ. The CDR3 sequence is 15 residues long. Trimming cost V 4 bases and J 9 bases; bases outside gene matches: 7. The DNA of the CDR3 is TGCGCCAGCAGCCCGGGACTAGCGGGGGAGGGCACGCAGTATTTT. Protein sequence: CASSPGLAGEGTQYF.

The count of this clone is one. This chain uses TRBV5-1 with TRBJ2-7; 7 bases are a match to TRBD1. The CDR3 contains 13 residues. Germline trimming cut 4 bases from V and 2 bases from J; bases unmatched to any gene: 3. Germline-derived CDR1 and CDR2 are SGHRS and YFSETQ. The CDR3 nucleotides read TGCGCCAGCAGCAAGGGACAGCCCTACGAGCAGTACTTC. It translates to CASSKGQPYEQYF.

This chain joins TRBV4-1 and TRBJ2-7; D possibly corresponds to TRBD1 (6 bases). This CDR3 comprises 15 residues. Trimming took off 4 bases at V and 1 base at J, with 14 bases between the two ends. Germline V gene data show CDR1 as MGHRA and CDR2 as YSYEKL. The CDR3 here is CASSPGALRSYEQYF. The CDR3 DNA sequence: TGCGCCAGCAGCCCAGGGGCCCTAAGGTCCTACGAGCAGTACTTC.

The rearrangement links TRBV18 to TRBJ2-1; D not resolved. The V end was cut by 2 bases, the J end by 9 bases, with 8 bases between. The CDR3 totals 12 residues. Germline lookup yields CDR1 KGHSH and CDR2 LQKENI. The CDR3 nucleotides are TGTGCCAGCTCACCATCTTCCCGTGAGCAGTTCTTC. It codes for CASSPSSREQFF. The complete variable domain, with remaining parts taken from reference TRBV18 and TRBJ2-1, reads NAGVMQNPRHLVRRRGQEARLRCSPMKGHSHVYWYRQLPEEGLKFMVYLQKENIIDESGMPKERFSAEFPKEGPSILRIQQVVRGDSAAYFCASSPSSREQFFGPGTRLTVL.

This clone was seen just once. The chain links TRBV2 to TRBJ2-1, with TRBD2 identical over 11 bases. The germline gives CDR1 SNHLY, CDR2 FYNNEI. V was pared by 6 bases and J by 7 bases, with 14 bases of the junction left unmatched. This CDR3 contains 17 residues. The CDR3 loop reads CASSGDGSGRAKNEQFF. DNA of the CDR3: TGTGCCAGCAGCGGAGATGGTAGCGGGAGGGCTAAGAATGAGCAGTTCTTC.

The chain employs TRBV28 and TRBJ1-1; TRBD1 is a possible D gene (6 bases). Trimming removed 6 bases at V and 1 base at J, with 12 bases between. Germline CDR1 is MDHEN and CDR2 is SYDVKM. The CDR3 is 14 residues long. This chain's CDR3 is CASSLKQGNTEAFF. CDR3 sequence (DNA): TGTGCCAGCAGCCTCAAACAGGGGAACACTGAAGCTTTCTTT.

This sequence joins TRBV28 and TRBJ2-7, with 12 bases aligning to TRBD2. Germline values: CDR1 MDHEN, CDR2 SYDVKM. The CDR3 is made up of 17 amino acids. Trimming removed 2 bases from V and 2 bases from J; junction bases left unmatched: 7. CDR3 residues: CASSLNPSGGDPYEQYF. CDR3 DNA: TGTGCCAGCAGTTTAAACCCTAGCGGGGGGGACCCCTACGAGCAGTACTTC.

V is TRBV5-1 and J is TRBJ2-5; D remains ambiguous. Germline CDR1 is SGHRS and CDR2 is YFSETQ. The CDR3 covers 15 residues. V lost 0 bases to trimming and J lost 1 base, with 10 bases between them. The CDR3 DNA reads as TGCGCCAGCAGCTTGGACAAAATCGTCCAAGAGACCCAGTACTTC. Protein product: CASSLDKIVQETQYF.

Regarding this clone: At one end, the junction sequence differs from germline, possibly due to a read error. The chain links TRBV11-1 to TRBJ2-1; 7 positions agree with TRBD1. The germline V gene encodes CDR1 SGHAT and CDR2 FQDESV (reference sequence). The CDR3 spans 14 residues. CDR3 sequence: CASSLAGTVLEQFF. Here the CDR3 DNA reads TGTGCCAGCAGCCTAGCCGGGACAGTTCTTGAGCAGTTCTTC.

The chain links TRBV27 to TRBJ2-5; a possible D gene is TRBD2 (6 bases). The germline gives CDR1 MNHEY, CDR2 SMNVEV (reference sequence). Trimming shortened V by 2 bases and J by 6 bases, and 16 bases separated the two germline ends. There are 15 residues in the CDR3. CDR3 coding DNA: TGTGCCAGCAGTTTAAGGTCTAGCGCTCTTCAGACCCAGTACTTC. This encodes CASSLRSSALQTQYF.

The gene calls are TRBV6-5 and TRBJ2-7; 7 bases agree with TRBD1. Trimming at V came to 9 bases and at J to 4 bases, leaving 9 bases not matched to a gene. Germline V gene sequence: CDR1 MNHEY, CDR2 SVGAGI. This CDR3 is built from 13 residues. CDR3 sequence (DNA): TGTGCCAGTGAGGGACAGAATAGTTACGAGCAGTACTTC. This sequence encodes CASEGQNSYEQYF.

This clone has a handful of counts. The V and J genes are TRBV6-4 and TRBJ2-2; 9 nucleotides line up with TRBD1. The junction had 1 base not matched to a gene; V was cut back by 5 bases and J by 3 bases. Germline CDR1 and CDR2: MRHNA and SNTAGT. This CDR3 has 14 amino acids. The CDR3 DNA is TGTGCCAGCAGTCGGACAGGGGACACCGGGGAGCTGTTTTTT. Encoded protein: CASSRTGDTGELFF.

J is TRBJ2-4 and V is TRBV10-1; D is ambiguous. Trimming removed 3 bases from V and 9 bases from J, with 12 bases in between. There are 13 residues in the CDR3. From germline, CDR1 is WNHNN and CDR2 SYGVQD (reference sequence). The CDR3 here is CASSDASCGIQYF. The DNA of the CDR3 is TGCGCCAGCAGTGATGCCAGCTGCGGCATTCAGTACTTC.

This sequence joins TRBV30 and TRBJ2-7; tentatively, D is TRBD2 (5 bases). There are 13 residues in the CDR3. Trimming stripped 5 bases from V and 7 bases from J, with 18 bases between. CDR1 and CDR2 from the germline V gene are GTSNPN and SVGIG (reference sequence). CDR3 amino acids: CAWDPTRGWEQYF. The CDR3 nucleotides are TGTGCCTGGGACCCCACCCGGGGATGGGAGCAGTACTTC.

The J gene is TRBJ2-7, the V gene TRBV29-1; D is possibly TRBD1 (5 bases). The germline V gene encodes CDR1 SQVTM and CDR2 ANQGSEA. V was shortened by 2 bases and J by 7 bases, with 12 bases between the two germline ends. This CDR3 contains 12 residues. CDR3 sequence: CSVETFSGEQYF. The DNA of the CDR3 is TGCAGCGTTGAAACTTTCTCAGGGGAGCAGTACTTC.

The genes are TRBV7-9 and TRBJ1-2; D is ambiguous. Germline V gives CDR1 SEHNR, CDR2 FQNEAQ (reference sequence). CDR3 length: 12 residues. V gave up 6 bases and J gave up 1 base, with 6 bases separating them. As DNA, the CDR3 is TGTGCCAGCAGTACAAGTAACTATGGCTACACCTTC. This gives the protein CASSTSNYGYTF.

This clone was found once. The V gene is TRBV6-2 or TRBV6-3, the J gene TRBJ1-5; TRBD1 is a possible D gene (5 bases). This CDR3 contains 15 residues. Germline V gene sequence: CDR1 MNHEY, CDR2 SVGEGT. The ends were cut back, 5 bases at V and 4 bases at J, with 15 bases in the middle. As DNA, the CDR3 is TGTGCCAGCAGTCCAGGATGGGGCCCGAATCAGCCCCAGCATTTT. Translated, it gives CASSPGWGPNQPQHF.

Points on this clone: Different DNA sequences within this sample yield the same CDR3. This rearrangement joins TRBV9 to TRBJ1-3; D gene unclear. This CDR3 is 16 amino acids long. The V end was cut by 4 bases, the J end by 0 bases, with 14 bases between. Germline CDR1 reads SGDLS; CDR2 reads YYNGEE. CDR3 in DNA: TGTGCCAGCAGCCCCCGGACGGGAAGCTCTGGAAACACCATATATTTT. Translation: CASSPRTGSSGNTIYF.

Notes on this clone: A read error may produce the germline difference seen at one junction end. The chain recombines TRBV28 with TRBJ2-5; 7 positions agree with TRBD2. Germline lookup yields CDR1 MDHEN and CDR2 SYDVKM. This CDR3 has 12 residues. CDR3 nucleotide sequence: TGTGCCAGCAGTGATGACCGGGACTACAACGACTTC. Its translation: CASSDDRDYNDF.

CDR3 bases: TGTGCCAGCCGACATGTCTCTGGAAACACCATATATTTT. This codes for CASRHVSGNTIYF. This chain connects TRBV19 to TRBJ1-3; no firm D call. V was trimmed by 9 bases and J by 0 bases, leaving 9 bases between them. In germline, CDR1 is LNHDA, CDR2 SQIVND (reference sequence). This CDR3 is built from 13 residues.

The chain has TRBV4-1 and TRBJ2-1; tentatively, D is TRBD2 (6 bases). The CDR3 length is 15 residues. Germline loops: CDR1 MGHRA, CDR2 YSYEKL. Trimming left V 8 bases short and J 6 bases short, with 20 bases between. The CDR3 region has the DNA TGCGCCAGCGGAACCGGGAGCATCACCCTCAATGAGCAGTTCTTC. The encoded protein is CASGTGSITLNEQFF.

The chain has TRBV12-3 or TRBV12-4 and TRBJ1-1; TRBD1 matches at 7 bases. This CDR3 has 11 amino acids. Unmatched junction bases numbered 1, after V lost 5 bases and J lost 7 bases. The CDR3 region has the DNA TGTGCCAGCAGTAGGGACAGTGAAGCTTTCTTT. This encodes CASSRDSEAFF.

V and J are TRBV29-1 and TRBJ2-3; D is unclear. CDR3 size: 16 residues. Trimming left V 0 bases short and J 2 bases short, with 15 bases between. CDR1 is SQVTM, CDR2 ANQGSEA, per germline. Written as DNA, the CDR3 is TGCAGCGTTGAAGATCGCCTAAGGAGTCCCACAGATACGCAGTATTTT. It translates to CSVEDRLRSPTDTQYF.

This chain links TRBV6-5 with TRBJ1-1; TRBD1 is a possible D gene (5 bases). Per germline, CDR1 MNHEY and CDR2 SVGAGI. The length of the CDR3 is 14 residues. Between the trimmed V and J ends, which lost 2 bases and 3 bases, there was a span of 10 bases. CDR3 amino acids: CASSYAIGDTEAFF. DNA for the CDR3: TGTGCCAGCAGTTACGCTATAGGGGACACTGAAGCTTTCTTT.

V and J are TRBV28 and TRBJ1-1; the D gene is possibly TRBD1 (6 bases). Germline V gene sequence: CDR1 MDHEN, CDR2 SYDVKM. V was shortened by 5 bases and J by 2 bases, with 18 bases between the two germline ends. CDR3 length: 16 amino acids. CDR3 sequence: CASSPFTDSENTEAFF. The DNA for the CDR3 is TGTGCCAGCAGTCCATTTACGGACAGTGAAAACACTGAAGCTTTCTTT.

The chain links TRBV5-4 to TRBJ2-4, with D possibly TRBD2 on 6 matching bases. Germline V CDR1 and CDR2: SGHNT, YYREEE (reference sequence). This CDR3 is built from 15 residues. Trimming took off 0 bases at V and 6 bases at J, with 13 bases between the two ends. DNA of the CDR3: TGTGCCAGCAGCTTGGCGGGGGATAGCGGAAACATTCAGTACTTC. It specifies CASSLAGDSGNIQYF.

The rearrangement joins TRBV19 to TRBJ2-7; D is possibly TRBD1 (6 bases). CDR1 is LNHDA and CDR2 is SQIVND in the germline V gene (reference sequence). V was shortened by 8 bases and J by 2 bases, with 13 bases between the two germline ends. The CDR3 sequence is 13 residues long. CDR3 region: CASQGTLTYEQYF. DNA for the CDR3: TGTGCCAGTCAGGGGACACTTACCTACGAGCAGTACTTC.

The rearrangement joins TRBV28 to TRBJ1-2; D gene unclear. Looked up from germline, CDR1 is MDHEN and CDR2 is SYDVKM. This CDR3 is built from 15 residues. With 6 bases removed from V and 4 bases from J, the gap between germline ends came to 18 bases. CDR3 region: CASSYRIPRSYGYTF. CDR3 in DNA: TGTGCCAGCAGCTACCGCATCCCGCGGAGCTATGGCTACACCTTC.